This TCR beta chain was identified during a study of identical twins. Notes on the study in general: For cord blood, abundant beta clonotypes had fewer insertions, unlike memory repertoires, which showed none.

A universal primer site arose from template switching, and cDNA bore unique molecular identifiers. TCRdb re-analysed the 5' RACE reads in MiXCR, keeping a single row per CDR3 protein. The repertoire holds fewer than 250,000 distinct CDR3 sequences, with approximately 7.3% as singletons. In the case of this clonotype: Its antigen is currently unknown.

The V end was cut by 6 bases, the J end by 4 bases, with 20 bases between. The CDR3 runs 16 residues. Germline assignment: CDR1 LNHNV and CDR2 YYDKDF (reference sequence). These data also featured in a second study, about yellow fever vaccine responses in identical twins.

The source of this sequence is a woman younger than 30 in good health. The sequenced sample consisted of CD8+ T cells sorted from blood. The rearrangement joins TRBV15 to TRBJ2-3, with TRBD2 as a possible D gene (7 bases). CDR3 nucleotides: TGTGCCACCAGGGGAGGGGGGCTAGCGGTACCAGATACGCAGTATTTT. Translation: CATRGGGLAVPDTQYF.